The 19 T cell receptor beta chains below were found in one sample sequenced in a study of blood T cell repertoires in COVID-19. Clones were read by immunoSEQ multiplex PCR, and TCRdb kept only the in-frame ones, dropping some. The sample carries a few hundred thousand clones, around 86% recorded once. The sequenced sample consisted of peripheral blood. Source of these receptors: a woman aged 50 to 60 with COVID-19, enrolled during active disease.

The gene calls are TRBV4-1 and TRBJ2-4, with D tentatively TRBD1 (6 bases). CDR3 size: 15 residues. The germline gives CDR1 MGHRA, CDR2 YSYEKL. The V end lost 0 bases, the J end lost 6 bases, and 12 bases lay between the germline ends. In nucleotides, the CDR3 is TGCGCCAGCAGCCAAGATGGGGGCAACCTAAACATTCAGTACTTC. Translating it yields CASSQDGGNLNIQYF.

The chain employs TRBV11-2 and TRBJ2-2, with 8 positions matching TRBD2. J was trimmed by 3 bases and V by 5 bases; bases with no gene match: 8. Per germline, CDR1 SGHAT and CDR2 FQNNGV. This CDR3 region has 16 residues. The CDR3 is CASSRGLAVDTGELFF. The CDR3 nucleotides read TGTGCCAGCAGCCGAGGACTAGCTGTTGACACCGGGGAGCTGTTTTTT.

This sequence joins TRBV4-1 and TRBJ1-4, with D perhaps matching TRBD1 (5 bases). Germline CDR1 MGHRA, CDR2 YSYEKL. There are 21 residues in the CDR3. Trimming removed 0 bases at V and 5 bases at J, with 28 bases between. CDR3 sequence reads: CASSQDSEWGLMLPLNEKLFF. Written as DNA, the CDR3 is TGCGCCAGCAGCCAAGATTCTGAGTGGGGACTAATGTTGCCCTTAAATGAAAAACTGTTTTTT.

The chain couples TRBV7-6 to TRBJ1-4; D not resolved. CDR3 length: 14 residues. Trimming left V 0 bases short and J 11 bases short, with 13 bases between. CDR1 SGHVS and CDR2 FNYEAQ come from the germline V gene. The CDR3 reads CASSLAGRTGKLFF. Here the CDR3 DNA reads TGTGCCAGCAGCTTAGCCGGCCGGACGGGGAAACTGTTTTTT.

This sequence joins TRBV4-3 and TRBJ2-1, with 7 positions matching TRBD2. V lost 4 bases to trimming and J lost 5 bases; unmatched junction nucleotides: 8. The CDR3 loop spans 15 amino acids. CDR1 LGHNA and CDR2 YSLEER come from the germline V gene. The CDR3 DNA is TGCGCCAGCAGCCCCCTCGGTCTAGCGGACAATGAGCAGTTCTTC. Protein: CASSPLGLADNEQFF.

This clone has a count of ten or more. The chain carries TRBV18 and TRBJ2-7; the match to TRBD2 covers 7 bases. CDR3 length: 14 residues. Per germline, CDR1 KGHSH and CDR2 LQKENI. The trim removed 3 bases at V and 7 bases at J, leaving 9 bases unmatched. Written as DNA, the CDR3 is TGTGCCAGCTCACCCACGGGGGGTCTCTCGGAGCAGTACTTC. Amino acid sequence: CASSPTGGLSEQYF.

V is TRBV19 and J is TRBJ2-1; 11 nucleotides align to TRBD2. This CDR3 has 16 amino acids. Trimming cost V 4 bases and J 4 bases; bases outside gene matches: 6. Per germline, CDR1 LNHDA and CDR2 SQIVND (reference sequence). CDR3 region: CASSTWTSGLYNEQFF. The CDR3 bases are TGTGCCAGTAGTACATGGACTAGCGGGCTATACAATGAGCAGTTCTTC.

The CDR3: CASSPRGPRQGWNQPQHF. CDR3 nucleotides: TGTGCCAGCAGTCCTCGGGGACCCCGACAGGGTTGGAATCAGCCCCAGCATTTT. The chain links TRBV28 to TRBJ1-5, with 7 bases aligning to TRBD1. Trimming cost V 5 bases and J 4 bases; bases outside gene matches: 17. The CDR3 is 18 residues long. The germline CDR1 and CDR2 sequences are MDHEN and SYDVKM.

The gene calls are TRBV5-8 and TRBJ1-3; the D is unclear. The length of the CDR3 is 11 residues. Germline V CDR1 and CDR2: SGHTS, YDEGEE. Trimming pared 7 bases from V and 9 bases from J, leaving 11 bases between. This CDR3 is CASPGYSTIYF. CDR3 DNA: TGTGCCAGCCCGGGGTACAGCACCATATATTTT.

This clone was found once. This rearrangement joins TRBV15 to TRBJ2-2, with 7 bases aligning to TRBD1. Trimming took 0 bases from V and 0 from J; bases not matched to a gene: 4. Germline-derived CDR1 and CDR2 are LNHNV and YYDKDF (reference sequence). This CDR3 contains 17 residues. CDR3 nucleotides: TGTGCCACCAGCAGAGAGAACAGGGGTACGAACACCGGGGAGCTGTTTTTT. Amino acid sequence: CATSRENRGTNTGELFF. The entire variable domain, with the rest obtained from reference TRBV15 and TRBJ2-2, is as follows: DAMVIQNPRYQVTQFGKPVTLSCSQTLNHNVMYWYQQKSSQAPKLLFHYYDKDFNNEADTPDNFQSRRPNTSFCFLDIRSPGLGDTAMYLCATSRENRGTNTGELFFGEGSRLTVL.

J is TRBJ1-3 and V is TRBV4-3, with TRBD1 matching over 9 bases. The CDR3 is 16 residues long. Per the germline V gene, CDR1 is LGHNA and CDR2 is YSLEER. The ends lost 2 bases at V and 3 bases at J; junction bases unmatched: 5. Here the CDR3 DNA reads TGCGCCAGCAGCCAAACCACAGGGGGCGGTGGAAACACCATATATTTT. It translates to CASSQTTGGGGNTIYF.

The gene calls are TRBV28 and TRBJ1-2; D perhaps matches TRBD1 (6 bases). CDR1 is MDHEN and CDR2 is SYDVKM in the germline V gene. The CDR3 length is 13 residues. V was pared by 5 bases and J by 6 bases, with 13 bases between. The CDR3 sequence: CASSPDRTDGYTF. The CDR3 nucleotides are TGTGCCAGCAGTCCAGACAGGACGGATGGCTACACCTTC.

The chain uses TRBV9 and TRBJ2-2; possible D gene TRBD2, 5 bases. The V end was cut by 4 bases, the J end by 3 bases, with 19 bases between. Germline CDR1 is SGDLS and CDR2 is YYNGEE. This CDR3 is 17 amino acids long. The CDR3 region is CASSPPPGWADTGELFF. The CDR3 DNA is TGTGCCAGCAGCCCTCCCCCGGGGTGGGCGGACACCGGGGAGCTGTTTTTT.

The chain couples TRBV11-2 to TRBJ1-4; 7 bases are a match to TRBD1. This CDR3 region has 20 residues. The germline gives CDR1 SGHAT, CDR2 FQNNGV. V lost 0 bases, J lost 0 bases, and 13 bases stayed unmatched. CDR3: CASSLDLLPITGATNEKLFF. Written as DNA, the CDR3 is TGTGCCAGCAGCTTAGACCTCCTCCCTATAACAGGGGCAACTAATGAAAAACTGTTTTTT. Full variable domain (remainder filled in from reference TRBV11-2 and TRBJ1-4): EAGVAQSPRYKIIEKRQSVAFWCNPISGHATLYWYQQILGQGPKLLIQFQNNGVVDDSQLPKDRFSAERLKGVDSTLKIQPAKLEDSAVYLCASSLDLLPITGATNEKLFFGSGTQLSVL.

CDR3 DNA sequence: TGTGCCAGCAAAGGGGGACAGGGGGAGGGCTACACCTTC. It yields the protein CASKGGQGEGYTF. This sequence joins TRBV25-1 and TRBJ1-2, with 11 bases identical to TRBD1. There are 13 residues in the CDR3. Germline V gene lookup returns CDR1 MGHDK and CDR2 SYGVNS. V was clipped by 7 bases and J by 8 bases; unmatched bases: 6.

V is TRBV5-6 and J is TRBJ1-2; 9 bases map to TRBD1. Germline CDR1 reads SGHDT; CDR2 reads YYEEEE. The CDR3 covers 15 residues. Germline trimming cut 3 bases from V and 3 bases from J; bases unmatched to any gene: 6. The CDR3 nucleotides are TGTGCCAGCAGCTCTAAGCGGGACAGGGACTATGGCTACACCTTC. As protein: CASSSKRDRDYGYTF.

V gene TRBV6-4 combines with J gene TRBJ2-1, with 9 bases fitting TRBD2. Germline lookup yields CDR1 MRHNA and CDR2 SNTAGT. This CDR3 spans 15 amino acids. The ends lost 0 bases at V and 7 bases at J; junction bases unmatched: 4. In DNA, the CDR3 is TGTGCCAGCAGTGACTCGGGGCTAGCGGGAAATGAGCAGTTCTTC. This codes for CASSDSGLAGNEQFF.

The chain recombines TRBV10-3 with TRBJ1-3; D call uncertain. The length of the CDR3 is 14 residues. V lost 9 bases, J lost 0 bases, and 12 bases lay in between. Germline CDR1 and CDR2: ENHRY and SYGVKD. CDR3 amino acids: CAMMPGPSGNTIYF. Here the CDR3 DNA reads TGTGCCATGATGCCAGGCCCCTCTGGAAACACCATATATTTT.

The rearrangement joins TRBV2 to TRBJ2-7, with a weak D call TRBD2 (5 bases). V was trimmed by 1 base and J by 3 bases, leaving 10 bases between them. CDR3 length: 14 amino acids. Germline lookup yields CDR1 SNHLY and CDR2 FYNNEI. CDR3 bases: TGTGCCAGCAGTGAAGGCGGCGGGTTCTACGAGCAGTACTTC. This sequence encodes CASSEGGGFYEQYF.